The 17 T cell receptor beta chains given below trace back to one sample, sequenced in a study of control samples from healthy donors and cancer patients. Sequencing used immunoSEQ multiplex PCR; TCRdb keeps in-frame clones, though not all of them. The data hold some 120,000 clones, with 80% to 90% observed a single time. The source material was blood. The receptors derive from a middle-aged man in good health.

This clone was seen just once. The V gene is TRBV6-1, the J gene TRBJ1-4; no definite D call. V was trimmed by 3 bases and J by 5 bases, leaving 16 bases between them. The germline CDR1 and CDR2 sequences are MNHNS and SASEGT. The CDR3 spans 16 residues. The CDR3 sequence: CASSDGRGPSNEKLFF. CDR3 DNA: TGTGCCAGCAGTGATGGCAGAGGGCCCTCGAATGAAAAACTGTTTTTT.

The J gene is TRBJ2-3, the V gene TRBV4-3; D could derive from TRBD1 or TRBD2 (6 bases each). Germline CDR1 reads LGHNA; CDR2 reads YSLEER. The germline V and J ends were trimmed by 1 base and 9 bases, with 11 bases remaining between them. The CDR3 contains 13 residues. The CDR3 is CASSQGEGGTQYF. The CDR3 DNA reads TGCGCCAGCAGCCAAGGAGAAGGGGGGACGCAGTATTTT.

This clone was counted once. V usage is TRBV4-3 and J usage is TRBJ2-3, with 10 bases aligning to TRBD2. Unmatched junction bases numbered 5, after V lost 8 bases and J lost 6 bases. The CDR3 spans 13 residues. Germline V lookup: CDR1 LGHNA, CDR2 YSLEER. CDR3 in DNA: TGCGCCAGCGGTAGCGGGGGGACGGATACGCAGTATTTT. Its translation is CASGSGGTDTQYF.

The chain links TRBV6-2 or TRBV6-3 to TRBJ1-5; 9 nucleotides line up with TRBD1. The ends lost 2 bases at V and 1 base at J; junction bases unmatched: 3. CDR3 size: 16 residues. The germline V gene encodes CDR1 MNHEY and CDR2 SVGEGT. In DNA, the CDR3 is TGTGCCAGCAGTTACCAGGGACAGGGCAGCAATCAGCCCCAGCATTTT. It is translated as CASSYQGQGSNQPQHF.

This clone was seen only once. The chain links TRBV12-3 or TRBV12-4 to TRBJ2-1; no clear D. CDR3 length equals 11 residues. The V and J ends lost 9 bases and 13 bases respectively, with 16 bases between them. CDR3 loop: CASAELGIQFF. CDR3 sequence (DNA): TGTGCCAGTGCAGAACTGGGTATTCAGTTCTTC.

V usage is TRBV7-2 and J usage is TRBJ1-1; no clear D gene. The V gene's germline CDR1 is SGHTA and CDR2 FQGNSA. CDR3 size: 14 residues. Trimming removed 7 bases at V and 1 base at J, with 13 bases between. The CDR3 sequence is CASNSAVENTEAFF. The CDR3 DNA is TGTGCCAGCAACAGCGCCGTTGAGAACACTGAAGCTTTCTTT.

V gene TRBV5-6 combines with J gene TRBJ1-2; D ambiguous. The V end was cut by 1 base, the J end by 4 bases, with 17 bases between. Germline V gene sequence: CDR1 SGHDT, CDR2 YYEEEE. The CDR3 length is 16 residues. CDR3 amino acids: CASSLKVLLLIYGYTF. The CDR3 nucleotides are TGTGCCAGCAGCTTGAAAGTGTTGTTGCTTATCTATGGCTACACCTTC.

The V gene is TRBV9, the J gene TRBJ2-7, with 9 bases that match TRBD1. CDR1 SGDLS and CDR2 YYNGEE come from the germline V gene. The junction had 6 bases not matched to a gene; V was cut back by 0 bases and J by 5 bases. The CDR3 is made up of 15 amino acids. The CDR3 region is CASSVGGQGNNEQYF. The CDR3 DNA reads as TGTGCCAGCAGCGTAGGGGGACAGGGAAACAACGAGCAGTACTTC.

V usage is TRBV5-4 and J usage is TRBJ1-2, with a weak D call TRBD1 (6 bases). V shed 6 bases and J shed 4 bases, with 13 bases lying between them. The germline V gene has CDR1 SGHNT and CDR2 YYREEE (reference sequence). The CDR3 extends over 13 amino acids. CDR3 amino acids: CASTLRGGYGYTF. The DNA for the CDR3 is TGTGCCAGCACCCTGAGAGGGGGCTATGGCTACACCTTC. The full variable domain, with the rest looked up from reference TRBV5-4 and TRBJ1-2, is ETGVTQSPTHLIKTRGQQVTLRCSSQSGHNTVSWYQQALGQGPQFIFQYYREEENGRGNFPPRFSGLQFPNYSSELNVNALELDDSALYLCASTLRGGYGYTFGSGTRLTVV.

The V call is TRBV7-2, the J call TRBJ2-1; D might be TRBD1 (6 bases). Germline CDR1 is SGHTA and CDR2 is FQGNSA. V lost 2 bases to trimming and J lost 8 bases, with 10 bases between them. The CDR3 is 13 amino acids. CDR3 region: CASSLTRGDEQFF. DNA for the CDR3: TGTGCCAGCAGCTTAACCAGGGGAGATGAGCAGTTCTTC.

The gene calls are TRBV30 and TRBJ1-4; D gene uncertain. Germline V lookup: CDR1 GTSNPN, CDR2 SVGIG (reference sequence). V dropped 3 bases and J dropped 3 bases, with 8 bases sitting between them. There are 13 residues in the CDR3. DNA of the CDR3: TGTGCCTGGAGGATCCTCCCTAATGAAAAACTGTTTTTT. It specifies CAWRILPNEKLFF.

The rearrangement uses TRBV5-1 and TRBJ1-6; D is possibly TRBD1 (5 bases). V was cut by 7 bases and J by 1 base, with 12 bases left in between. In germline, CDR1 is SGHRS, CDR2 YFSETQ. This CDR3 comprises 15 residues. The CDR3 nucleotides read TGCGCCAGCCTGATCCGACAGTCCTATAATTCACCCCTCCACTTT. Protein: CASLIRQSYNSPLHF.

The chain combines TRBV24-1 with TRBJ1-2, with 7 nucleotides matching TRBD1. CDR3 length equals 16 residues. J was trimmed by 4 bases and V by 2 bases; bases with no gene match: 9. CDR1 and CDR2 from the germline V gene are KGHDR and SFDVKD. The CDR3, as DNA: TGTGCCACCAGTGATTCTACCGGGACAGCACTCTATGGCTACACCTTC. Translation: CATSDSTGTALYGYTF.

V usage is TRBV3-1 (or the pseudogene TRBV3-2) and J usage is TRBJ2-1, with TRBD1 identical over 10 bases. The CDR3 runs to 15 residues. V was clipped by 4 bases and J by 5 bases; unmatched bases: 5. Germline V CDR1 and CDR2: LGHDT, YNNKEL (reference sequence). CDR3 sequence: CASSRTGTGDNEQFF. CDR3 in DNA: TGTGCCAGCAGCCGCACCGGGACAGGGGACAATGAGCAGTTCTTC.

The gene calls are TRBV30 and TRBJ2-7; unclear D gene. CDR3 length: 13 amino acids. Germline-derived CDR1 and CDR2 are GTSNPN and SVGIG (reference sequence). The ends were cut back, 1 base at V and 3 bases at J, with 10 bases in the middle. CDR3 sequence (DNA): TGTGCCTGGAGTGACTGGAAGCGCTACGAGCAGTACTTC. Translating gives CAWSDWKRYEQYF.

CDR3 in amino acids: CASSQTPEWGAASPLHF. CDR3 nucleotide sequence: TGCGCCAGCAGTCAAACCCCCGAGTGGGGGGCGGCCTCACCCCTCCACTTT. The chain is built from TRBV23-1 and TRBJ1-6, with a possible D match to TRBD1 (6 bases). TRBV23-1 is given ORF status, its function remaining uncertain. Deletions cut 2 bases from V and 10 bases from J, with 21 bases between. The CDR3 runs 17 residues.

The V gene is TRBV11-3, the J gene TRBJ2-2, with 15 bases lining up with TRBD2. With 5 bases clipped from V and 4 bases from J, the junction kept 8 bases outside the gene matches. Germline lookup yields CDR1 SGHNT and CDR2 YENEEA. This CDR3 region has 18 residues. CDR3 amino acids: CASSPGLAGGPGTGELFF. The CDR3 DNA reads TGTGCCAGCAGCCCTGGACTAGCGGGGGGGCCGGGCACCGGGGAGCTGTTTTTT.